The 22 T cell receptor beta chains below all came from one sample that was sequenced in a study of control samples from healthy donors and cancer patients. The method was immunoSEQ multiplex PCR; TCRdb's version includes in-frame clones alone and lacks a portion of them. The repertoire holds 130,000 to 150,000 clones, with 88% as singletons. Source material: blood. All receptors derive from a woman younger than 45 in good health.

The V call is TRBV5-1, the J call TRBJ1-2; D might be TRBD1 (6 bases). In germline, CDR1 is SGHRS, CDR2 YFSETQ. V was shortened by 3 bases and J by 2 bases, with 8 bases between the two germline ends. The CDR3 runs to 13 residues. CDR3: CASSSTGNYGYTF. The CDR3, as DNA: TGCGCCAGCAGCTCAACAGGGAACTATGGCTACACCTTC. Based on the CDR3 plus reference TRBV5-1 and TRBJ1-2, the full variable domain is KAGVTQTPRYLIKTRGQQVTLSCSPISGHRSVSWYQQTPGQGLQFLFEYFSETQRNKGNFPGRFSGRQFSNSRSEMNVSTLELGDSALYLCASSSTGNYGYTFGSGTRLTVV.

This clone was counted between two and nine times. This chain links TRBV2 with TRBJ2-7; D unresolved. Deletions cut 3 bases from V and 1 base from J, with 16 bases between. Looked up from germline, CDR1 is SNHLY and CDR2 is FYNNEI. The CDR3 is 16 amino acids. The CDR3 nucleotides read TGTGCCAGCAGTGATCTCGTAAACGACCTTTCCTACGAGCAGTACTTC. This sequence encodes CASSDLVNDLSYEQYF.

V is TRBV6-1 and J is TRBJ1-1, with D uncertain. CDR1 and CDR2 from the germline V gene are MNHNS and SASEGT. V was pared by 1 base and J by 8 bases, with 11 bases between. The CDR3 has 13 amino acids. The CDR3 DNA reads TGTGCCAGCAGTGAAGTGGTCGTCCCCGAAGCTTTCTTT. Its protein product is CASSEVVVPEAFF.

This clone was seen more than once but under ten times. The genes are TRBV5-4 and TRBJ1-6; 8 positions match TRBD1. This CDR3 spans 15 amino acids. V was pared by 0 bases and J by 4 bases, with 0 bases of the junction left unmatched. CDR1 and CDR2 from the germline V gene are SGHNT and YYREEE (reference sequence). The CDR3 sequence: CASSLGTGYNSPLHF. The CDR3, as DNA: TGTGCCAGCAGCTTGGGGACAGGGTATAATTCACCCCTCCACTTT.

The CDR3 sequence: CASSDRRNQETQYF. CDR3 in DNA: TGTGCCAGCAGTGATCGGCGAAACCAAGAGACCCAGTACTTC. The chain combines TRBV2 with TRBJ2-5; D uncertain. The CDR3 contains 14 residues. CDR1 and CDR2 from the germline V gene are SNHLY and FYNNEI. Trimming shortened V by 3 bases and J by 0 bases, and 8 bases separated the two germline ends.

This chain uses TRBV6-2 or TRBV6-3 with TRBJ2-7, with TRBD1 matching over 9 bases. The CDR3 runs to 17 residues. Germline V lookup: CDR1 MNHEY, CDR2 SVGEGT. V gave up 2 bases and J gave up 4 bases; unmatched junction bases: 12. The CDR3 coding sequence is TGTGCCAGCAGTTACCTACCCTCGACAGGGGGAGGATACGAGCAGTACTTC. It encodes CASSYLPSTGGGYEQYF.

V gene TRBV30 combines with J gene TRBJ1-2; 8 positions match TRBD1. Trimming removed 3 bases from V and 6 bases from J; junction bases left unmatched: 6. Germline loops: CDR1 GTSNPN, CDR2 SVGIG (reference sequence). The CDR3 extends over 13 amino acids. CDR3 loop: CAWSPRGRDGYTF. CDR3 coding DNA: TGTGCCTGGAGCCCCAGGGGGCGAGATGGCTACACCTTC.

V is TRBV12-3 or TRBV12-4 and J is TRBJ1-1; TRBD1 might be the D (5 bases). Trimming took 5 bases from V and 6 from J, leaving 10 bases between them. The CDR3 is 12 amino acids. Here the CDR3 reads CASSRRDPEAFF. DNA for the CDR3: TGTGCCAGCAGTCGCCGGGACCCTGAAGCTTTCTTT.

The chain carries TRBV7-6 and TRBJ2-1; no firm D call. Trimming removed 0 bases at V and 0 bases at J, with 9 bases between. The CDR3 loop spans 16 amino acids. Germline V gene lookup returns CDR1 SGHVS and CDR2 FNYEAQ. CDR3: CASSLAGRASYNEQFF. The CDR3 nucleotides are TGTGCCAGCAGCTTAGCGGGTCGGGCCTCCTACAATGAGCAGTTCTTC.

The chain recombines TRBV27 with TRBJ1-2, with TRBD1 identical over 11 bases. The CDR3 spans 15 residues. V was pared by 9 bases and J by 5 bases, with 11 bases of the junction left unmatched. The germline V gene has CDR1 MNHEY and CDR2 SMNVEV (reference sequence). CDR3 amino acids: CASRTGGADVYGYTF. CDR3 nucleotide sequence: TGTGCCAGTAGGACAGGGGGCGCCGATGTGTATGGCTACACCTTC.

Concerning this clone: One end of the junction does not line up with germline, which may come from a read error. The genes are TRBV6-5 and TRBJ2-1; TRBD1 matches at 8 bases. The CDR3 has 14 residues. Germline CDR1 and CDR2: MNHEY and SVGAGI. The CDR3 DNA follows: TGTGCCACCAGTAGGACAGGGACGGCCAATGAGCAGTTCTTC. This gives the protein CATSRTGTANEQFF.

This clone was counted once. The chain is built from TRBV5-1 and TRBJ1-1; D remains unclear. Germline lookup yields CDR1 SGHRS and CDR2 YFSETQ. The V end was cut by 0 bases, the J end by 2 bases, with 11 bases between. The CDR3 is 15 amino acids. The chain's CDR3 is CASSLAAPYNTEAFF. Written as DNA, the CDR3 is TGCGCCAGCAGCTTGGCCGCCCCCTATAACACTGAAGCTTTCTTT.

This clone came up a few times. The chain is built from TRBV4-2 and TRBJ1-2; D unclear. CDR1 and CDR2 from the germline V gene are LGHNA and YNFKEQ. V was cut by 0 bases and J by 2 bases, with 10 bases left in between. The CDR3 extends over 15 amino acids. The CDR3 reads CASSQESHGNYGYTF. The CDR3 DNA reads TGTGCCAGCAGCCAAGAAAGCCACGGCAACTATGGCTACACCTTC.

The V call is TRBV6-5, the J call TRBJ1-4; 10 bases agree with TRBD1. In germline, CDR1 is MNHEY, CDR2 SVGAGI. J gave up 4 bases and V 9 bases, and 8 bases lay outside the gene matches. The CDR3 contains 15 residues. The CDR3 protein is CASTTGGADNEKLFF. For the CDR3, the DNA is TGTGCCAGTACGACAGGGGGCGCGGATAATGAAAAACTGTTTTTT.

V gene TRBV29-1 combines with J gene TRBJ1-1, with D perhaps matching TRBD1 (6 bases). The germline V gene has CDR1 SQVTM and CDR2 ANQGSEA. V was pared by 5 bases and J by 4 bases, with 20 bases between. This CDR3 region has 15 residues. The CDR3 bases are TGCAGCGTTCACGGGCTGGGGGGGCACGGCACTGAAGCTTTCTTT. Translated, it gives CSVHGLGGHGTEAFF.

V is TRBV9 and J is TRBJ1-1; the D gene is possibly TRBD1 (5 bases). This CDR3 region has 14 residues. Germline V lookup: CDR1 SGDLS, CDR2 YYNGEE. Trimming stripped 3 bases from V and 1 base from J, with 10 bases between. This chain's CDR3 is CASSDAGPNTEAFF. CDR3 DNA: TGTGCCAGCAGCGACGCGGGACCGAACACTGAAGCTTTCTTT.

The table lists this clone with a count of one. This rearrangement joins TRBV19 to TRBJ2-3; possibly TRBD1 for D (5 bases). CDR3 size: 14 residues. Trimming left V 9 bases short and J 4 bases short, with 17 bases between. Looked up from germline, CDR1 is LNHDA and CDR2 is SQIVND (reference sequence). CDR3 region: CASNSQGGSDTQYF. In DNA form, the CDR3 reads TGTGCCAGCAATTCCCAGGGTGGTTCAGATACGCAGTATTTT.

CDR3 coding DNA: TGTGCCAGCAGTTGTCTTTCGCGTATTCAAAGTCGGGCCAACGTCCTGACTTTC. Residues: CASSCLSRIQSRANVLTF. This chain connects TRBV6-7 to TRBJ2-6; D remains unclear. TRBV6-7 is filed as an ORF, its function uncertain. V lost 4 bases to trimming and J lost 5 bases, with 21 bases between them. The CDR3 spans 18 residues.

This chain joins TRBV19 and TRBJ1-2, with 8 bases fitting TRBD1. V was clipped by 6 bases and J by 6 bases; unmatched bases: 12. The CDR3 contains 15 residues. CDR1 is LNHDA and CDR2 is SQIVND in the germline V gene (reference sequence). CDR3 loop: CASSTGTGQGNGYTF. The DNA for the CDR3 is TGTGCCAGTAGCACAGGAACCGGACAGGGTAATGGCTACACCTTC. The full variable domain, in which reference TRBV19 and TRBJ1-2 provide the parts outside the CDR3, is DGGITQSPKYLFRKEGQNVTLSCEQNLNHDAMYWYRQDPGQGLRLIYYSQIVNDFQKGDIAEGYSVSREKKESFPLTVTSAQKNPTAFYLCASSTGTGQGNGYTFGSGTRLTVV.

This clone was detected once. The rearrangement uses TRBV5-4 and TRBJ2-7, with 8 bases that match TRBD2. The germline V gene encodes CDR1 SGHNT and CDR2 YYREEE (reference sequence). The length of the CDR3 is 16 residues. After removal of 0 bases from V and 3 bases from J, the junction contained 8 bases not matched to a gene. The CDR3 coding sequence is TGTGCCAGCAGCTTGGGAATAATTACTAGCGGCTACGAGCAGTACTTC. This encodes CASSLGIITSGYEQYF.

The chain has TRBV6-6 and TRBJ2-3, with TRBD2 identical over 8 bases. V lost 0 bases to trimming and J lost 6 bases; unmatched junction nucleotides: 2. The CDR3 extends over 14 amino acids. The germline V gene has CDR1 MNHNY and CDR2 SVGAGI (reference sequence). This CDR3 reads CASSYSREVDTQYF. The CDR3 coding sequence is TGTGCCAGCAGTTACTCGCGGGAGGTTGATACGCAGTATTTT.

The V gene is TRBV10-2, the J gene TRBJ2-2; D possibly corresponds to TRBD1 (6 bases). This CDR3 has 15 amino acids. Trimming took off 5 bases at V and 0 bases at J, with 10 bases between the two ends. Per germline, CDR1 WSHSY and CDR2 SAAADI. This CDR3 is CASSTGTTNTGELFF. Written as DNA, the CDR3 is TGCGCCAGCAGTACCGGGACAACGAACACCGGGGAGCTGTTTTTT.